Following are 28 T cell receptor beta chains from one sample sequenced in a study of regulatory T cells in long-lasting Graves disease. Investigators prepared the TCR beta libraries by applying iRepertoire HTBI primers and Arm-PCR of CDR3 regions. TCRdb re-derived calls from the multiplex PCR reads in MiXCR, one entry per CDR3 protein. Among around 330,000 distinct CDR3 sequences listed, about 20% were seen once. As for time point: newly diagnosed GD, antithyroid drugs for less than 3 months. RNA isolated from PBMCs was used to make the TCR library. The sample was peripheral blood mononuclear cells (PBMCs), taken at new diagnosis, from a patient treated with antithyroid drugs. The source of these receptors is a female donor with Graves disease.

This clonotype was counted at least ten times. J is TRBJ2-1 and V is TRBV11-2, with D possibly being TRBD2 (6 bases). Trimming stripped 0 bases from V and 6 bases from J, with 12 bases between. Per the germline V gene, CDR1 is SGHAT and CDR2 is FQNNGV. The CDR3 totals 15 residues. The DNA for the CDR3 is TGTGCCAGCAGCTTAGAAACAGCGGGTTTCAATGAGCAGTTCTTC. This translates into CASSLETAGFNEQFF.

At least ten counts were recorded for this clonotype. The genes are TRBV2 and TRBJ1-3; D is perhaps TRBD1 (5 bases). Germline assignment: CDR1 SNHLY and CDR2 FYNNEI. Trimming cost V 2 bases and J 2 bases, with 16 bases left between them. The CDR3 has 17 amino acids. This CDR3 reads CASSEHPGGGTGNTIYF. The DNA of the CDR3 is TGTGCCAGCAGTGAACACCCCGGCGGGGGGACTGGAAACACCATATATTTT.

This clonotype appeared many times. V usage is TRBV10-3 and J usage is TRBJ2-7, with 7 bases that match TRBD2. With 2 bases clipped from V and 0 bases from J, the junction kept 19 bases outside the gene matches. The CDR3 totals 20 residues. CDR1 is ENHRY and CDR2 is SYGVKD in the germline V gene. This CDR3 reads CAISERSSSGSGINSYEQYF. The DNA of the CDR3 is TGTGCCATCAGTGAGAGGTCGTCGTCCGGGAGCGGGATCAACTCCTACGAGCAGTACTTC.

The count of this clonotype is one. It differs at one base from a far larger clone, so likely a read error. DNA for the CDR3: TGTGCCAGCAGCTCCTTCCTCACAGATACGAAGTATTTT. Its protein product is CASSSFLTDTKYF. V is TRBV11-3 and J is TRBJ2-3, with D hard to call. CDR1 SGHNT and CDR2 YENEEA come from the germline V gene. The CDR3 spans 13 residues.

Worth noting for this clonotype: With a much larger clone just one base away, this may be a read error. CDR3 DNA sequence: TGTGCCAGCAGTTTAAGGGTCCTAGCGCCCGGTGTCAGGGATGAGCAGCTCTTC. Protein product: CASSLRVLAPGVRDEQLF. The chain joins TRBV27 to TRBJ2-1; maybe TRBD2 (6 bases). Germline V gene data show CDR1 as MNHEY and CDR2 as SMNVEV (reference sequence). CDR3 size: 18 residues.

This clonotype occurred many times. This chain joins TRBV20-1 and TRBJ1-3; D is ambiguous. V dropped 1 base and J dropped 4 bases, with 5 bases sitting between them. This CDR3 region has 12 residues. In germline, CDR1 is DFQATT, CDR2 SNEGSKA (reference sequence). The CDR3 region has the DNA TGCAGTGCTAGAGGACCGGGAAACACCATATATTTT. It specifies CSARGPGNTIYF.

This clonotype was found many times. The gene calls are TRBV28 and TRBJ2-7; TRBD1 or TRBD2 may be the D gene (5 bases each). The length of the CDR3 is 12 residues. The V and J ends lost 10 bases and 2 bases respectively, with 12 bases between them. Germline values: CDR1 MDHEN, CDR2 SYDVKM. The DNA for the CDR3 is TGTGCCAACAGCCGGGACGCCTACGAGCAGTACTTC. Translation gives CANSRDAYEQYF.

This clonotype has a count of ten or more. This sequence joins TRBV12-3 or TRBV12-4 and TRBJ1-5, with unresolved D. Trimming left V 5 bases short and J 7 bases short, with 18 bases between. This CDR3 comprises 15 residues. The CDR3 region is CASSKVGEVGQPQHF. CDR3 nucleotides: TGTGCCAGCAGTAAGGTCGGGGAAGTAGGGCAGCCCCAGCATTTT.

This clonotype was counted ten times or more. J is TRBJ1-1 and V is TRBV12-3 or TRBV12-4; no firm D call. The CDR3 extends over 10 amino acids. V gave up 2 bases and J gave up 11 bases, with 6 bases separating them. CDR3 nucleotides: TGTGCCAGCAGTTTAAACGGGGCTTTCTTT. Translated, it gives CASSLNGAFF.

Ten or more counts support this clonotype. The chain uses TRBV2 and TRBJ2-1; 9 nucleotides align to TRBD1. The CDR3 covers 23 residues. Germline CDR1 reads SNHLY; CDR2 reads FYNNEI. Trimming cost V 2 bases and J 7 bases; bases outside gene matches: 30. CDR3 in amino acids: CASSERVTGGGSGRLAGRNEQFF. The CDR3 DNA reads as TGTGCCAGCAGTGAAAGGGTCACAGGGGGCGGGTCGGGTCGACTAGCTGGTCGGAATGAGCAGTTCTTC.

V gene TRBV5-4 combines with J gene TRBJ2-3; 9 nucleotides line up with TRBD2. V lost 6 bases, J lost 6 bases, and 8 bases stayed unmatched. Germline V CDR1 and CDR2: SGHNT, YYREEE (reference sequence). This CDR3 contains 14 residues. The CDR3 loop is CASTSGLAADTQYF. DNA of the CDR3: TGTGCCAGCACCTCGGGACTAGCAGCGGATACGCAGTATTTT.

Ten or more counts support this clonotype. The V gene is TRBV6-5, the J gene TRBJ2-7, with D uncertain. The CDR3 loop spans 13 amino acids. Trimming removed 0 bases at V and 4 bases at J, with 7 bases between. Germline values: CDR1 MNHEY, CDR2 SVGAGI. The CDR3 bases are TGTGCCAGCAGTTACTCGAATGTTTACGAGCAGTACTTC. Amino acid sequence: CASSYSNVYEQYF.

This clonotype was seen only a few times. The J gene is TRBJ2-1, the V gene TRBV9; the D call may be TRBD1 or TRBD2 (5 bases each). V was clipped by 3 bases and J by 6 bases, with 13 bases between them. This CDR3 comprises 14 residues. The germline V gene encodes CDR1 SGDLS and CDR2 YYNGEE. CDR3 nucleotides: TGTGCCAGCAGCGACCGGGACCTACTCAATGAGCAGTTCTTC. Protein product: CASSDRDLLNEQFF.

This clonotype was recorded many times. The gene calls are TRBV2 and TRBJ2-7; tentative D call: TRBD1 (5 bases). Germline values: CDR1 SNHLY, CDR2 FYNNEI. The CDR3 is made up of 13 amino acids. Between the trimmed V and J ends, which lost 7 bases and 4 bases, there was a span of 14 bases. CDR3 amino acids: CASNPPSGYEQYF. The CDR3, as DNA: TGTGCCAGCAATCCGCCGTCAGGGTACGAGCAGTACTTC.

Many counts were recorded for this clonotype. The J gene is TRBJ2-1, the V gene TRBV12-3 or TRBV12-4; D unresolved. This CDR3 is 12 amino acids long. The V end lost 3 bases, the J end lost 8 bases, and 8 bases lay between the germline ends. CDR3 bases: TGTGCCAGCAGTTTTTCCGACGATGAGCAGTTCTTC. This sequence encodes CASSFSDDEQFF.

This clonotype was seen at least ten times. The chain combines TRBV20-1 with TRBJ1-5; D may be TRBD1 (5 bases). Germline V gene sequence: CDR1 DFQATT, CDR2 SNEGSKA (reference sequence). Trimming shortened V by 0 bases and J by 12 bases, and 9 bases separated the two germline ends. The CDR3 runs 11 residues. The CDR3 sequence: CSARDDSLQHF. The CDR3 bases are TGCAGTGCTAGAGATGACAGTCTCCAGCATTTT.

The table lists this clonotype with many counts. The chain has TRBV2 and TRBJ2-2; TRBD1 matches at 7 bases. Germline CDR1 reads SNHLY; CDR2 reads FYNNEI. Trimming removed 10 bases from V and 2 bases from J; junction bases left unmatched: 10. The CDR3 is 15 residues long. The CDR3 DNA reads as TGTGCCACCTTTACCGGGACAGATAACACCGGGGAGCTGTTTTTT. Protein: CATFTGTDNTGELFF.

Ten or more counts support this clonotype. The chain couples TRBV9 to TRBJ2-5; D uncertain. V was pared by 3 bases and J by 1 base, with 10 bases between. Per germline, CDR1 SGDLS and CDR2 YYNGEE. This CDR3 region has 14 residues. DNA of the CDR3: TGTGCCAGCAGCGGGACCCCTAGCCAAGAGACCCAGTACTTC. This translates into CASSGTPSQETQYF. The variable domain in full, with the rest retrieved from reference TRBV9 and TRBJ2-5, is DSGVTQTPKHLITATGQRVTLRCSPRSGDLSVYWYQQSLDQGLQFLIQYYNGEERAKGNILERFSAQQFPDLHSELNLSSLELGDSALYFCASSGTPSQETQYFGPGTRLLVL.

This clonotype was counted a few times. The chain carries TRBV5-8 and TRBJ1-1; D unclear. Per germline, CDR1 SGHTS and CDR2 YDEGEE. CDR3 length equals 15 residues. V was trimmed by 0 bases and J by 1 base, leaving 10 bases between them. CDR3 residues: CASSLVPSWNTEAFF. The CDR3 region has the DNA TGTGCCAGCAGCTTGGTTCCCAGTTGGAACACTGAAGCTTTCTTT.

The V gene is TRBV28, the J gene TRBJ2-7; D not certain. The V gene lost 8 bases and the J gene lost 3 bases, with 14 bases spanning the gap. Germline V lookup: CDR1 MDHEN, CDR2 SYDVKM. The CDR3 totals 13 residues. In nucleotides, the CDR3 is TGTGCCAGCCACGACAAGCGAAGCTACGAGCAGTACTTC. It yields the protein CASHDKRSYEQYF.

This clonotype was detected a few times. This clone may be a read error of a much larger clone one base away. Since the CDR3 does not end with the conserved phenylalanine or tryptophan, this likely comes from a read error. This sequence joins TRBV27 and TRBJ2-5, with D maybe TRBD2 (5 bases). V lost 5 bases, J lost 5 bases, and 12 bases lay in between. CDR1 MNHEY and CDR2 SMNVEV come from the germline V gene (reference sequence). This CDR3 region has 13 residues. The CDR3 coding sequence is TGTGCCAGCAGTCACGGGGTTTCGGAGACCCAGTACCTC. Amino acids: CASSHGVSETQYL.

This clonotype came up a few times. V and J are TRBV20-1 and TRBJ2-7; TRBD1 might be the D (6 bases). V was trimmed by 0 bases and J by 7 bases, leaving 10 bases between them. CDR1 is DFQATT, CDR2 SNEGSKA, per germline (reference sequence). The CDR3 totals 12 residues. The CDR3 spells CSAREGAGEQYF. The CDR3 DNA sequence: TGCAGTGCTAGAGAGGGGGCCGGGGAGCAGTACTTC.

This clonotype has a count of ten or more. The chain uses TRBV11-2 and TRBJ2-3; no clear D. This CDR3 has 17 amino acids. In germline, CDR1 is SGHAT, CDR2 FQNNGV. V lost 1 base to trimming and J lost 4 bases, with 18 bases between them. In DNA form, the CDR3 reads TGTGCCAGCAGCTTAGGGGTTGGCGGAAGGGTAGCAGATACGCAGTATTTT. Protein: CASSLGVGGRVADTQYF.

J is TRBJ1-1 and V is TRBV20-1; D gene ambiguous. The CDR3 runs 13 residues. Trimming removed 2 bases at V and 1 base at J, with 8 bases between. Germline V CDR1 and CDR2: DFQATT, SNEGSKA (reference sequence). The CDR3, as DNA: TGCAGTGCTAGATCGGGTCAGAACACTGAAGCTTTCTTT. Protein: CSARSGQNTEAFF.

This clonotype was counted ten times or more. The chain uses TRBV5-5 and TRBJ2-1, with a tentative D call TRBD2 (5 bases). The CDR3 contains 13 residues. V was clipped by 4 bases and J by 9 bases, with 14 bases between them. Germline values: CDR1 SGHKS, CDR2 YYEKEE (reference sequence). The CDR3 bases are TGTGCCAGCAGCGCCAGACCGGGATTTGAGCAGTTCTTC. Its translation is CASSARPGFEQFF.

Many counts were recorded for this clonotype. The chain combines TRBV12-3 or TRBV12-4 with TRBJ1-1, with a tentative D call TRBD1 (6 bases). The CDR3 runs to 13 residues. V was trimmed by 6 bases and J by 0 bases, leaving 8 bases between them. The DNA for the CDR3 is TGTGCCAGCAGCGGACAGATGAACACTGAAGCTTTCTTT. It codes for CASSGQMNTEAFF.

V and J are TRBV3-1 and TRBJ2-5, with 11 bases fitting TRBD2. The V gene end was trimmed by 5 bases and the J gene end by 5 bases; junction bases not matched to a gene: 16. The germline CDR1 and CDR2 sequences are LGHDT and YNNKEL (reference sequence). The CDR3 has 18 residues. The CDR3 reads CASSASLLQLAGVETQYF. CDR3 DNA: TGTGCCAGCAGCGCCTCTCTCCTGCAACTAGCGGGGGTGGAGACCCAGTACTTC.

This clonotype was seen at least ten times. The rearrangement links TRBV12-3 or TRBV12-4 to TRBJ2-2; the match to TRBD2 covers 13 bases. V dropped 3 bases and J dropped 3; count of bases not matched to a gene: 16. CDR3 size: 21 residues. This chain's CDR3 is CASSLLPRQETSGRYTGELFF. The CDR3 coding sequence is TGTGCCAGCAGTTTGTTGCCTCGTCAGGAGACTAGCGGGAGGTACACCGGGGAGCTGTTTTTT.